This T cell receptor beta chain was found in a study of cytomegalovirus exposure and HLA in healthy donors (dated by TCRdb to 2016 to 2017). Concerning the study at large: An earlier analysis of roughly 630 of the donors reported 250 to 350 Gb of sequence data and 120 million or so unique TCR beta sequences from around 200 million T cells. Approximately 310 gigabases of sequencing data and around 87 million unique TCR sequences were included in an early release covering about 700 HLA-typed donors. Among the roughly 430 genotyped donors, approximately 82% belonged to the genetic ancestry cluster associated with self-reported Caucasian donors. The aim of the study was to test whether cataloging public T cell receptors could identify signatures of past pathogen exposure. The T cell repertoires of several hundred subjects were profiled by immunosequencing and related to cytomegalovirus serostatus. Besides the first cohort of roughly 700 subjects, a separate validation cohort made up of over a hundred different subjects was used. High-throughput TCR immunosequencing, statistical association of individual TCRs with disease status, and machine learning were combined to predict cytomegalovirus infection status. A later analysis re-examined previously published TCR beta repertoires from just over 650 donors and added high-resolution HLA genotyping to investigate patterns of TCR occurrence. Rather than using new phenotypic data, the later analysis identified candidate immune exposures from TCR beta sequences and from how often those sequences occurred across donors. An earlier analysis of 587 of the donors used high-throughput TCR beta sequencing to judge whether each TCR beta V gene segment behaved as functional or pseudogenic. Donor age, sex, ethnicity and CMV serostatus were compiled together with the repertoire data. In a later genetic analysis, genome-wide SNP genotypes for about 65% of the roughly 670 donors were used, and that subset was treated as a discovery cohort. All discovery cohort repertoires had been generated using a single sequencing platform. Class I and class II HLA loci were covered by the typing at four-digit resolution. Typing coverage differed by locus: A, B, C, DRB1 and DQB1 were typed in about 620-630 donors, DQA1 in 500 to 550, DPA1 in around 600, and DPB1 in just under 490. Because of strong linkage in the cohort, five DR-DQ haplotypes were treated as single units for association and clustering. On average, approximately 250,000 unique TCR beta nucleotide sequences were sequenced per donor among a few hundred genotyped donors of the cohort, with around 19% of those sequences being non-productive. What the study reported, not specific to this receptor: HLA typing was unavailable for some donors at each locus, so association tests used only the typed subset. A later genetic analysis associated a missense DCLRE1C variant with V-gene and J-gene trimming of TCR beta chains, and an independent cohort replicated the association. A later analysis found that HLA-associated TCR beta chains were more clonally expanded and had lower generation probabilities than equally common non-associated chains. The authors suggested that the approach could potentially be generalized to other disease states and immunological phenotypes. In this cohort, only TCR beta chains were sequenced, and detectable features were limited by the absence of alpha or paired-chain data. Some 15 rarely observed V segments, including chromosome 9 orphons, were excluded from the earlier analysis of several hundred of the donors because counts were too low. According to a later analysis, parvovirus B19, influenza, CMV and Epstein-Barr virus appeared linked to several top co-occurrence clusters. The presence/absence analyses assumed that sequencing depth was roughly uniform across donors, and that assumption may not be true. CMV serostatus was the only immune exposure information available for the cohort. Most TCR sequences were seen in very few donors, while some public TCRs were found in many individuals. A further reported finding was that TCR beta sequences accurately predicted the HLA-A and HLA-B alleles for most subjects in the first cohort. According to a later analysis, TCR association rates differed among HLA loci, with DRB1 alleles showing the most associated TCRs and HLA-C alleles showing the fewest. Correlated functional status among segregating V segments might be attributable to linkage disequilibrium, but an unknown experimental factor could not be ruled out. According to a later genetic analysis, donors in an Asian-associated ancestry cluster had fewer N-insertions in productive TCRs than the approximately 610-donor mean. Most CMV-associated TCR beta chains appeared to be HLA-restricted in a later analysis, and the HLA associations seemed to be driven largely by CMV exposure. At a false discovery rate of 0.05, a later analysis linked around 17,000 TCR beta sequences to specific HLA alleles. In an earlier analysis of roughly 500 of the donors, most TCR beta V segments appeared in productive rearrangements about 87% or about 30% of the time, broadly matching IMGT annotations. When HLA alleles, especially DR and DQ, strongly co-occurred, attributing TCR associations to individual alleles was difficult. A cluster of highly shared sequence variants was judged likely to represent a technical artifact of the sequencing pipeline. The classifier was reported to diagnose cytomegalovirus status with high specificity and sensitivity in both the original and validation cohorts. In the study, around 150 TCR beta chains were listed as associated with cytomegalovirus. In vitro tests confirmed that a few of the cytomegalovirus-associated TCR beta chains recognize cytomegalovirus antigens. Because the 87-base-pair reads could not distinguish some IMGT-functional V segments, including TRBV6-2 and TRBV6-3, those segments were excluded.

In total, 500 to 700 healthy bone marrow donors made up the cohort. At the time of sampling, all cohort members were nominally healthy, though unrecorded immune exposures were likely present. The donor tested CMV seropositive, placing the donor among the 290 or so seropositive members of the cohort. Each donor provided a peripheral blood sample, and peripheral blood mononuclear cells were used for TCR beta sequencing. The Qiagen DNeasy Blood Extraction Kit was used to extract genomic DNA from the blood cell samples. A remark on this clone: Its recognized antigen is unknown. Per-nucleotide qualities are absent, and no much larger clonotype sits a single base away.

Library prep was done by the immunoSEQ multiplex PCR assay. For the multiplex PCR, a mixture combining 60 forward primers for TCR Vbeta segments and 13 reverse primers for TCR Jbeta segments was used. The CDR3 region of rearranged TCR beta genes was amplified from genomic DNA by a multiplex PCR assay. The Illumina HiSeq System was used to sequence the amplified TCR beta libraries as 87-base-pair reads. The authors' analysis ran thus. In a later analysis, around 80 million unique TCR beta chains were counted across the approximately 640 repertoires, and approximately 9.9 million of these chains were shared by at least two donors. Raw reads were error-corrected and collapsed into unique sequences by a nearest-neighbor algorithm in which closely related sequences were merged to remove PCR and sequencing errors. CDR3 sequences were aligned to IMGT reference sequences to assign V, D and J gene segments. For a sequence to be retained, a match of at least six nucleotides to both a V gene segment and a J gene segment was required. Rearrangements were called productive when the CDR3 lacked stop codons and stayed in frame with V and J; all others were non-productive. Following IMGT convention, CDR3 was defined as the stretch from the second conserved V-encoded cysteine up to the conserved J-encoded phenylalanine. In an earlier analysis of just under 600 of the donors, sequences lacking an unambiguous match to a single V gene segment were excluded. An earlier analysis of a few hundred of the donors called V segments functional above 56.7% productive rearrangements and segregating when the between-donor standard deviation exceeded 5%. A statistical classification framework was built to diagnose cytomegalovirus status from the catalog of TCR beta chain sequences. A later analysis assigned V and J genes by comparing TCR nucleotide sequences with IMGT/GENE-DB human TR gene sequences. In a later analysis, CDR3 sequences and most-parsimonious VDJ recombination scenarios were assigned using the TCRdist pipeline. In a later analysis, each TCR beta chain was defined by its CDR3 amino acid sequence together with its V-gene family, and reads lacking a unique V-gene family were excluded. To address suspected cross-contamination and a sequencing artifact, a later analysis removed 592 highly shared, low-generation-probability nucleotide sequences. In a later analysis, a clonal expansion index was calculated for each public chain from normalized within-repertoire ranks of inferred template counts. A later analysis computed generation probabilities with a VDJ recombination model fitted to out-of-frame rearrangements, and checked the results against IGoR. A later analysis scored TCR-TCR, TCR-HLA and TCR-CMV co-occurrence with hypergeometric tests, applying a repertoire-size bias correction to TCR pairs. To estimate false discovery rates, a later analysis permuted the HLA or CMV assignments 20 times. In a later analysis, co-occurring TCRs were grouped using DBSCAN, with TCRdist sequence similarity added in when clustering inside HLA-allele-positive subsets. Co-occurrence clustering excluded repertoires with fewer than 30,000 or more than 120,000 public chains, plus five with anomalous nucleotide sharing. TCRdb holds this immuneACCESS table with in-frame rearrangements only. Some clones are missing; in checked studies, unresolved V genes explain under half, and the rest has no known cause. V, J and clone size were drawn from that table, and D and trimming were deduced from the DNA. The sample data list approximately 150,000 clones, and about 73% of these were observed just once. The ten largest clones add up to about 13% of the sample.

CDR1 SGHDT and CDR2 YYEEEE are derived from the germline V gene. Counted from cysteine to phenylalanine, this CDR3 has 14 amino acids. The retained sequence is limited to the CDR3, 42 bases, with the frame set at the first base. Relative to germline, V is missing 2 bases and J is missing 8 bases, with 3 bases of the junction outside any gene match. The chain is encoded by TRBV5-6 joined to TRBJ1-4; the central 10 bases match TRBD1. The TCR originated in a woman aged 45-65 years in good health and CMV-seropositive. The sequenced sample was PBMCs. The CDR3 sequence is CASSFGTGAEKLFF. Here is the DNA: TGTGCCAGCAGCTTTGGGACAGGGGCCGAAAAACTGTTTTTT. When the CDR3 is completed using the reference TRBV5-6 and TRBJ1-4 genes on either side, the full variable domain is DAGVTQSPTHLIKTRGQQVTLRCSPKSGHDTVSWYQQALGQGPQFIFQYYEEEERQRGNFPDRFSGHQFPNYSSELNVNALLLGDSALYLCASSFGTGAEKLFFGSGTQLSVL.